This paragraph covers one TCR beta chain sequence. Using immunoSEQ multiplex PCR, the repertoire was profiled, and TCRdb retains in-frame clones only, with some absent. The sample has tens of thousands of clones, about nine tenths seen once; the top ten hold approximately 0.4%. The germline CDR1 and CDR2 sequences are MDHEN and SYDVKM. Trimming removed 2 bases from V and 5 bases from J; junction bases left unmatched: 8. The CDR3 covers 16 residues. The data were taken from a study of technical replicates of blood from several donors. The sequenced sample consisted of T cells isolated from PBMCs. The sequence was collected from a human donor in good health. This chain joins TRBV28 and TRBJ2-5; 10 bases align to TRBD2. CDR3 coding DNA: TGTGCCAGCAGTTTAGCGGCTAGCGGGAGTCGCGAGACCCAGTACTTC. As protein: CASSLAASGSRETQYF.